This T cell receptor beta chain stems from a study of T cell repertoires in cytomegalovirus infection. A note on this clonotype: The antigen remains unidentified.

The V and J ends lost 5 bases and 3 bases, in that order; junction bases with no gene match: 8. The CDR3 covers 15 residues. Germline CDR1 and CDR2: SGHVS and FNYEAQ. TCRdb called the reads again in MiXCR, with one record for every CDR3 protein. The data hold 750,000 to 950,000 distinct CDR3 sequences, with 25% to 30% observed a single time. The rearrangement joins TRBV7-6 to TRBJ1-2; TRBD1 matches 8 bases. The sequence derives from a human donor in good health (CMV status not recorded). Some clones in this sample may be carry-over from other donors' samples. This sample comprised cultured CD8+ T cells from PBMCs, obtained from culture after CMV antigen stimulation. The CDR3, as DNA: TGTGCCAGCAGCCCGCGGACAGGGCCCGACTATGGCTACACCTTC. Translation: CASSPRTGPDYGYTF.